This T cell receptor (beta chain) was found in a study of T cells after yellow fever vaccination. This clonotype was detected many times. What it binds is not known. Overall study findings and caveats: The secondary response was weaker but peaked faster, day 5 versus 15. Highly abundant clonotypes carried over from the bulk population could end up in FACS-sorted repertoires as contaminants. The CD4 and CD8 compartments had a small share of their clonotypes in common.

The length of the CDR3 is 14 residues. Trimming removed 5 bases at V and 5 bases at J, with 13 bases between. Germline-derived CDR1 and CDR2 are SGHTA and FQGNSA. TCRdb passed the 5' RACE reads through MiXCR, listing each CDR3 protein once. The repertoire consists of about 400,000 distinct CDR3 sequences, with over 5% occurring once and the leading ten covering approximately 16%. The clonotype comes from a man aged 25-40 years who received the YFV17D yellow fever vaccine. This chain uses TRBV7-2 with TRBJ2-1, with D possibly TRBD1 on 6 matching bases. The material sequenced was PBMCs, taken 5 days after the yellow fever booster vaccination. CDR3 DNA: TGTGCCAGCAGCACGAGGACAGCCGACAATGAGCAGTTCTTC. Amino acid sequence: CASSTRTADNEQFF.